This T cell receptor (beta chain) was identified in a study of vaccination and CD4 T cells after COVID-19. Background on the study: Median time from second vaccine dose to sampling was roughly 76 days (14 to 241). The stimulus for the cells was overlapping spike peptides derived from SARS-CoV-2, HCoV-NL63, HCoV-OC43 and HCoV-229E.

The treatment denotes: roughly ten-day PBMC culture with coronavirus spike peptide pools or control peptides (ViraFEST assay). Peptide-pool expansion of antigen-specific T cells preceded TCR sequencing in ViraFEST. Sequenced with the Oncomine TCR Beta short-read assay was DNA taken from cultured CD4+ T cells. TCRdb reanalysed the PCR reads using MiXCR and keeps one entry per CDR3 protein. The sample records nearly 20,000 distinct CDR3 sequences, about 45% being singletons. The CDR3 has 15 amino acids. CDR1 is DFQATT, CDR2 SNEGSKA, per germline (reference sequence). Trimming took 0 bases from V and 1 from J; bases not matched to a gene: 2. Worth noting for this clonotype: Its antigen is still unknown.

The source was CD4+ T cells from blood, cultured in vitro, collected after SARS-CoV-2 vaccination. The sequence came from a human donor who had recovered from COVID-19. V and J are TRBV20-1 and TRBJ2-3, with TRBD2 matching 9 bases. CDR3 protein: CSARDVAGGTDTQYF. CDR3 DNA sequence: TGCAGTGCTAGAGACGTAGCGGGGGGCACAGATACGCAGTATTTT.